This TCR beta chain derives from a study of preoperative IRX-2 immunotherapy in early breast cancer. The treatment here: preoperative locoregional IRX-2 cytokine immunotherapy. Samples came from a phase Ib trial of preoperative locoregional IRX-2 cytokine immunotherapy. The protocol was immunoSEQ multiplex PCR, while the TCRdb copy is restricted to in-frame clones and leaves out a portion. The sample carries about 23,000 clones, 80% to 90% recorded once. Deletions cut 0 bases from V and 6 bases from J, with 12 bases between. The length of the CDR3 is 14 residues. Germline loops: CDR1 SGHVS, CDR2 FNYEAQ.

The sequencing here drew on tumor tissue, taken after IRX-2 immunotherapy. The genes are TRBV7-6 and TRBJ2-7, with D maybe TRBD1 (5 bases). The sequence derives from a human donor with breast cancer. CDR3 DNA sequence: TGTGCCAGCAGCTTAGCTCAGGGTGACGGCGAGCAGTACTTC. It is translated as CASSLAQGDGEQYF.